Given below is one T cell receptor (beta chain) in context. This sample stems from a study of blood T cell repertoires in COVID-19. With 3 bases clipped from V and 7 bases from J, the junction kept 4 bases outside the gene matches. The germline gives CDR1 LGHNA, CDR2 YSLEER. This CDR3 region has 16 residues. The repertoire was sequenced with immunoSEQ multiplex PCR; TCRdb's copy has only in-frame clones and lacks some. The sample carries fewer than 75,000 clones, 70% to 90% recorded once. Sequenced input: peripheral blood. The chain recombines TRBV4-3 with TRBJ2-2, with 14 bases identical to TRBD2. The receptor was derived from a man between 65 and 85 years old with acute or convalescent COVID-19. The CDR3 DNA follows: TGCGCCAGCAGCCAGGGACTAGCGGGGGTAGACGGGGAGCTGTTTTTT. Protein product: CASSQGLAGVDGELFF.